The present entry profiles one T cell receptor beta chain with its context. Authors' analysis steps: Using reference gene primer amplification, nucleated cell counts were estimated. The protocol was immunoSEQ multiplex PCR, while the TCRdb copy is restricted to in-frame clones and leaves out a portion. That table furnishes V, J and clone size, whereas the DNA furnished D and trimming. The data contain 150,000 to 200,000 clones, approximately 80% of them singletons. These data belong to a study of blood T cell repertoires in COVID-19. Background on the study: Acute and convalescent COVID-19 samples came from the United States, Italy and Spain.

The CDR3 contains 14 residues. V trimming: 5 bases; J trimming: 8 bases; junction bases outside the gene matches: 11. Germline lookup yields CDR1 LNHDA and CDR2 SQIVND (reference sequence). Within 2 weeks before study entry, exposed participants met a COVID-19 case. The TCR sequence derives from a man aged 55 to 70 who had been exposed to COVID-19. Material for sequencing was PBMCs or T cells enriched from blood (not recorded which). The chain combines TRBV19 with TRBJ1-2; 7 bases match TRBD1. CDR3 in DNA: TGTGCCAGTAGTCCCCAGACAGGGAGGAACGGCTACACCTTC. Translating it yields CASSPQTGRNGYTF.